This TCR beta chain originates from a study of blood T cell repertoires in COVID-19. On the study more broadly: COVID-19 samples, acute and convalescent, were from the United States, Italy and Spain.

The germline V gene encodes CDR1 SGDLS and CDR2 YYNGEE. The V gene end was trimmed by 4 bases and the J gene end by 6 bases; junction bases not matched to a gene: 14. The CDR3 is made up of 17 amino acids. The assay was immunoSEQ multiplex PCR, and TCRdb's table has in-frame clones only and misses some. The table lists a few hundred thousand clones, approximately 89% of them singletons, with about 5% in the top ten. This clonotype originated in a man aged 25 to 40 who had recovered from COVID-19. The sequencing sample was made of PBMCs or T cells enriched from blood (not recorded which). This chain uses TRBV9 with TRBJ2-2, with 8 bases fitting TRBD2. The CDR3 here is CASSLQIGGGRPGELFF. DNA of the CDR3: TGTGCCAGCAGCCTACAGATCGGCGGGGGGCGCCCCGGGGAGCTGTTTTTT.